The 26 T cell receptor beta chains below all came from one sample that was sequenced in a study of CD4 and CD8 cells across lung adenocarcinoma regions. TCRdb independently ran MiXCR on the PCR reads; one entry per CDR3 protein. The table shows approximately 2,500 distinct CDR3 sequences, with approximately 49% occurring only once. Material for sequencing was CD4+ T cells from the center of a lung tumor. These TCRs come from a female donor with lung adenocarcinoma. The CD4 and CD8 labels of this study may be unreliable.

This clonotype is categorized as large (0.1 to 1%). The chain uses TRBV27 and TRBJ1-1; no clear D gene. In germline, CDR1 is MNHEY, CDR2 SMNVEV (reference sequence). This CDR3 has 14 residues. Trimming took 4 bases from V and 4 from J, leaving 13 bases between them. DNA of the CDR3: TGTGCCAGCAGTTGGGATTACACGGGCACTGAAGCTTTCTTT. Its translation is CASSWDYTGTEAFF.

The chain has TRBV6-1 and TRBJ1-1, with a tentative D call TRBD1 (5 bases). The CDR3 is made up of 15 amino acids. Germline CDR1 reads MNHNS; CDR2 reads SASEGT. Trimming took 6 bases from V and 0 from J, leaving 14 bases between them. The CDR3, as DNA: TGTGCCAGCAGCGGTCGGGGGACTTTGAACACTGAAGCTTTCTTT. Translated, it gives CASSGRGTLNTEAFF.

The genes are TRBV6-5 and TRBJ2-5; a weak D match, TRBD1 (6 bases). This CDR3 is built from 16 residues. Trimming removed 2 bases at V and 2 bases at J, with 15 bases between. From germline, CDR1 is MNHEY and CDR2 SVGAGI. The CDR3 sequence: CASSYGWTDTQETQYF. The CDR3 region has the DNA TGTGCCAGCAGTTACGGCTGGACAGACACGCAAGAGACCCAGTACTTC.

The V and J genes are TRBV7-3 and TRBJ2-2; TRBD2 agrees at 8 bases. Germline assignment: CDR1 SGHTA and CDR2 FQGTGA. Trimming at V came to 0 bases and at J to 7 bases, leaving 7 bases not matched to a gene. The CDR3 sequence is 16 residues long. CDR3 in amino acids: CASSLTGGEKGGELFF. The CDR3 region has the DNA TGTGCCAGCAGCTTAACCGGGGGGGAGAAAGGCGGGGAGCTGTTTTTT. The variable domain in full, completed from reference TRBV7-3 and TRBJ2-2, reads GAGVSQTPSNKVTEKGKYVELRCDPISGHTALYWYRQSLGQGPEFLIYFQGTGAADDSGLPNDRFFAVRPEGSVSTLKIQRTERGDSAVYLCASSLTGGEKGGELFFGEGSRLTVL.

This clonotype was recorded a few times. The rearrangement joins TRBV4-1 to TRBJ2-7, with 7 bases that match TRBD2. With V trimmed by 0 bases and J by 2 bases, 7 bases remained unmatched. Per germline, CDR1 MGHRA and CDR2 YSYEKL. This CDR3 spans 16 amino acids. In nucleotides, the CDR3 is TGCGCCAGCAGCCAAGACAGAGCGGGGAGTCCCTACGAGCAGTACTTC. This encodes CASSQDRAGSPYEQYF.

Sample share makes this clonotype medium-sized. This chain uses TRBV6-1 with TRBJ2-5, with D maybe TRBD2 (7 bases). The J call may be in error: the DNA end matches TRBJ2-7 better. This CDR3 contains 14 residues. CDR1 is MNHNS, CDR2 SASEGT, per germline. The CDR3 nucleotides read TGTGCCAGCAGTGAGAGGGGGGGTTCCTACGAGCAGTACTTC. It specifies CASSERGGSYEQYF.

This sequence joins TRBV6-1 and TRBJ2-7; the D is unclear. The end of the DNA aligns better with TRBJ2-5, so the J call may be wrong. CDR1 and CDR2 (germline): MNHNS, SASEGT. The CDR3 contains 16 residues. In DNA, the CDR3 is TGTGCCAGCAGTGAAGGGAAACATGCCATACAAGAGACCCAGTACTTC. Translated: CASSEGKHAIQETQYF.

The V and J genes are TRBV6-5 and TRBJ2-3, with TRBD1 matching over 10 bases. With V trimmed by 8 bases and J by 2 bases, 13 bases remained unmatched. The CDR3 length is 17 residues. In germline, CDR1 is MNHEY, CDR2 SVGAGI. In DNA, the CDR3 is TGTGCCAGCGTTAGGGACAGGGGATACCAATACACAGATACGCAGTATTTT. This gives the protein CASVRDRGYQYTDTQYF.

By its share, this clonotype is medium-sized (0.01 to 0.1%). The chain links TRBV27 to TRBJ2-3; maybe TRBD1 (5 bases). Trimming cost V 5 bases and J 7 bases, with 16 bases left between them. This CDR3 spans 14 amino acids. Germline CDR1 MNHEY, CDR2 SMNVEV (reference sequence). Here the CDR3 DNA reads TGTGCCAGCAGTGGGGCTAGAATTGTAAATACGCAGTATTTT. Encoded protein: CASSGARIVNTQYF.

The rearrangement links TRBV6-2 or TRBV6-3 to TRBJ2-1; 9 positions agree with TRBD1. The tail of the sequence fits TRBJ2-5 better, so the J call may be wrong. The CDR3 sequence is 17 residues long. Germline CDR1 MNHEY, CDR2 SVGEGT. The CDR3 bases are TGTGCCAGCAGTTACCCGGGACAGGGTACGGCCCGGGAGACCCAGTACTTC. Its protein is CASSYPGQGTARETQYF.

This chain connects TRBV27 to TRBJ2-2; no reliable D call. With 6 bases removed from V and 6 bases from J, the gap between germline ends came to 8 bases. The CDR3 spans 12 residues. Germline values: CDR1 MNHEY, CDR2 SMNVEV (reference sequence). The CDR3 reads CASSYDSGELFF. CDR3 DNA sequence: TGTGCCAGCAGCTATGACTCCGGGGAGCTGTTTTTT.

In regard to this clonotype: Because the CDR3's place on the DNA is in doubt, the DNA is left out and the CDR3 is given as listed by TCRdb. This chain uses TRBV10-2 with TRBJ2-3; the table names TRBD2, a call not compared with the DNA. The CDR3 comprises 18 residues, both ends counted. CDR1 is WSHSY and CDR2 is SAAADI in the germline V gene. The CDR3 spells CASSEFGGGAGRPDTQYF.

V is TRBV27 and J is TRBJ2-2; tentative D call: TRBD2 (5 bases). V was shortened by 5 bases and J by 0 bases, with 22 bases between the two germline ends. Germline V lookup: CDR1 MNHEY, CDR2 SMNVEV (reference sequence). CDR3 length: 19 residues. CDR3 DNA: TGTGCCAGCAGTAGCCTGGACCCCCGACTATTAGCGAACACCGGGGAGCTGTTTTTT. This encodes CASSSLDPRLLANTGELFF.

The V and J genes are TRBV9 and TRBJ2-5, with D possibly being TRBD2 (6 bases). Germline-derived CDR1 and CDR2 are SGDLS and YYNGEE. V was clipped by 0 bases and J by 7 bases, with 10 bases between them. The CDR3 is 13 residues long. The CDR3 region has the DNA TGTGCCAGCAGCGTAGCGGGAGAAGGGACCCAGTACTTC. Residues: CASSVAGEGTQYF.

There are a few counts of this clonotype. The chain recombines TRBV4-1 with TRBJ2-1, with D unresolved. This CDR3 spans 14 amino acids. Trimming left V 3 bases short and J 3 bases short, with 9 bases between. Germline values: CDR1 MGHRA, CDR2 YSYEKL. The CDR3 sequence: CASSQTYDYNEQFF. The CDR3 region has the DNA TGCGCCAGCAGCCAGACTTATGACTACAATGAGCAGTTCTTC.

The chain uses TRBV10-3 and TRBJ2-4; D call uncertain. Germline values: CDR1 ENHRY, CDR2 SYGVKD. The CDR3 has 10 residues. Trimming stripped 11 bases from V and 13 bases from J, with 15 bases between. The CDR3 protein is CARDLRAQYF. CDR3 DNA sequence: TGTGCCCGTGATCTAAGGGCCCAGTACTTC.

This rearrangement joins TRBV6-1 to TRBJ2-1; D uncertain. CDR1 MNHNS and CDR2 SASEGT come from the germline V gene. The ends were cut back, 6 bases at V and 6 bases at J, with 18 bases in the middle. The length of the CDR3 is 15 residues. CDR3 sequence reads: CASSLNDGLGNEQFF. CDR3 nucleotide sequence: TGTGCCAGCAGCCTGAACGATGGGTTGGGCAATGAGCAGTTCTTC.

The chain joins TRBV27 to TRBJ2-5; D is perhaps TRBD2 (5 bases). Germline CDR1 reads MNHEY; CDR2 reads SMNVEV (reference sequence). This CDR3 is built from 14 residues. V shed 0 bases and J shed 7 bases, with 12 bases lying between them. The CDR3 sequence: CASSLSPSSGTQYF. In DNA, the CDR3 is TGTGCCAGCAGTTTATCGCCTAGCTCGGGGACCCAGTACTTC.

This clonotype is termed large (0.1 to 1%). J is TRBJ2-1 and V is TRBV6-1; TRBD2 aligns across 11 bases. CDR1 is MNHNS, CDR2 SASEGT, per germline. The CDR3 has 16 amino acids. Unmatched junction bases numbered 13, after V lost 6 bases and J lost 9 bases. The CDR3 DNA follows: TGTGCCAGCAGCCCCACACTAGCGGGAGAAGGTTGTGAGCAGTTCTTC. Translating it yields CASSPTLAGEGCEQFF.

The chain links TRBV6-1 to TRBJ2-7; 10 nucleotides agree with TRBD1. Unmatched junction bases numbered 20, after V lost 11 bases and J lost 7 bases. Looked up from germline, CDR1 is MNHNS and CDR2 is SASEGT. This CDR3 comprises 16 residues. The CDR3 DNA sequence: TGTGCCGCCTGTTTGGGACAGGGGAACATTTGGGGGGAGCAGTACTTC. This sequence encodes CAACLGQGNIWGEQYF.

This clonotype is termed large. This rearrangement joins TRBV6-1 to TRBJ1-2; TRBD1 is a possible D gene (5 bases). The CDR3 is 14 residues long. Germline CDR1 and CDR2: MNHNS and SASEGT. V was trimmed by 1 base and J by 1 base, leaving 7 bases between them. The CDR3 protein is CASSEGGGNYGYTF. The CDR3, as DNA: TGTGCCAGCAGTGAAGGGGGCGGTAACTATGGCTACACCTTC.

The DNA for the CDR3 is TGCGCCAGCAGCCAAGGTCAACGGACTGGGGCCAACGTCCTGACTTTC. This sequence encodes CASSQGQRTGANVLTF. The chain carries TRBV4-1 and TRBJ2-6; D remains unclear. This CDR3 has 16 amino acids. Germline V gives CDR1 MGHRA, CDR2 YSYEKL. Trimming shortened V by 1 base and J by 2 bases, and 9 bases separated the two germline ends.

This CDR3 is CATLRLGDGYTF. The CDR3 nucleotides read TGTGCCACCTTACGACTAGGGGATGGCTACACCTTC. The J gene is TRBJ1-2, the V gene TRBV10-3; tentatively, D is TRBD1 (5 bases). V shed 10 bases and J shed 6 bases, with 15 bases lying between them. CDR1 is ENHRY and CDR2 is SYGVKD in the germline V gene. The CDR3 totals 12 residues.

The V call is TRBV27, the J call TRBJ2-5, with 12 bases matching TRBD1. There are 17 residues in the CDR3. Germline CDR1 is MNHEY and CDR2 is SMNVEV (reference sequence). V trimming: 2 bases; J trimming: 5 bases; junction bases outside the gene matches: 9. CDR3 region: CASSLLRDRGRRETQYF. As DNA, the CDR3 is TGTGCCAGCAGTTTACTTCGGGACAGGGGGCGCCGGGAGACCCAGTACTTC.

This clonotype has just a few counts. The CDR3 loop is CASRGFVENIQYF. The DNA for the CDR3 is TGTGCCAGCAGAGGGTTTGTAGAAAACATTCAGTACTTC. This rearrangement joins TRBV27 to TRBJ2-4, with D hard to call. The CDR3 has 13 residues. CDR1 MNHEY and CDR2 SMNVEV come from the germline V gene (reference sequence). Trimming removed 6 bases at V and 5 bases at J, with 11 bases between.

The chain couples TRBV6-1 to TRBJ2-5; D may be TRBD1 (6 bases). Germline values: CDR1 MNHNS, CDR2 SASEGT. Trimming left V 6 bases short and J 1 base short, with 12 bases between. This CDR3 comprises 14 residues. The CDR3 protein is CASRVDRTQETQYF. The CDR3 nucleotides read TGTGCCAGCAGGGTCGACAGGACCCAAGAGACCCAGTACTTC.